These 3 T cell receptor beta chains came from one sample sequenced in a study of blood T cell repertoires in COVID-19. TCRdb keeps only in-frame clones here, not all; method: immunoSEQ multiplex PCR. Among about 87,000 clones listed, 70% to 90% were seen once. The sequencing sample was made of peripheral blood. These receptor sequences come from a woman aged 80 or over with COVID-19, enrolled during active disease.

CDR3 coding DNA: TGCGCCAGCGGGAACGACGGGGGGTGGACTGAAGCTTTCTTT. It is translated as CASGNDGGWTEAFF. The chain links TRBV5-1 to TRBJ1-1; a weak D match, TRBD1 (5 bases). The CDR3 spans 14 residues. The V gene's germline CDR1 is SGHRS and CDR2 YFSETQ. Trimming cost V 7 bases and J 5 bases, with 18 bases left between them.

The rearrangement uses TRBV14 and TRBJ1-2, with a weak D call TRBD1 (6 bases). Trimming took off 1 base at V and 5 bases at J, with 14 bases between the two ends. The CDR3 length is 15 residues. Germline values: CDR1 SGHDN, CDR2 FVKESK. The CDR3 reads CASSQAGWGLYGYTF. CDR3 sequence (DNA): TGTGCCAGCAGCCAAGCAGGTTGGGGGCTTTATGGCTACACCTTC.

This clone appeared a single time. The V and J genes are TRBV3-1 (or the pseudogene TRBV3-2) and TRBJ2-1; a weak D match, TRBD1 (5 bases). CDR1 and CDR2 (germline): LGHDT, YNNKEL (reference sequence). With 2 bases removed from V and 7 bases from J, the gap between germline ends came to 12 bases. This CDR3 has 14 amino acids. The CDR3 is CASSQQGLGNEQFF. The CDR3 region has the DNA TGTGCCAGCAGCCAACAGGGATTGGGGAATGAGCAGTTCTTC.